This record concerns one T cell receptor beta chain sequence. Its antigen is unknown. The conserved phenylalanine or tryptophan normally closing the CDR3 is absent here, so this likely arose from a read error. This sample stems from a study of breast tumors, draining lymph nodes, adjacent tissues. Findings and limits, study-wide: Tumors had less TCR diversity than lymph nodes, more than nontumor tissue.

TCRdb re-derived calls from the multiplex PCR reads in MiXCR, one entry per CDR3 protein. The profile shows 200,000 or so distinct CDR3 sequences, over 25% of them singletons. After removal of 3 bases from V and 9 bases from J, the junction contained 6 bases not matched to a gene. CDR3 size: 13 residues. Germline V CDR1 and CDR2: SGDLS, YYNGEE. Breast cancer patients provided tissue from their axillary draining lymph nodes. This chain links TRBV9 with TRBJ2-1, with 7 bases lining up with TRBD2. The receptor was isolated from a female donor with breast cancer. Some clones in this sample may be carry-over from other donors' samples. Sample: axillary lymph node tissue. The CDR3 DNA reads TGTGCCAGCAGCGCGGGACTATTCGGTGAGCAGTTCTCC. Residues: CASSAGLFGEQFS.